These 10 T cell receptor beta chains originate from one sample sequenced in a study of cytomegalovirus exposure and HLA in healthy donors. PCR was performed using 60 Vbeta and 13 Jbeta primers. Assay: immunoSEQ multiplex PCR; the TCRdb copy retains only in-frame clones and omits some. The repertoire has about 98,000 clones, 65% to 80% of them found once; the top ten carry over 15%. What was sequenced was PBMCs. Source of these receptors: a man in his sixties in good health and CMV-seropositive.

The chain carries TRBV6-5 and TRBJ2-2; 8 nucleotides line up with TRBD1. The CDR3 totals 16 residues. In germline, CDR1 is MNHEY, CDR2 SVGAGI. V shed 4 bases, J shed 5 bases, and the junction held 9 bases outside the gene matches. CDR3 amino acids: CASSLSGGAKTGELFF. CDR3 coding DNA: TGTGCCAGCAGTTTATCAGGGGGCGCTAAAACCGGGGAGCTGTTTTTT.

In this sample, this clone turned up a few times. This chain joins TRBV9 and TRBJ1-2; D unclear. CDR3 length: 13 amino acids. The V end was cut by 1 base, the J end by 7 bases, with 11 bases between. Germline values: CDR1 SGDLS, CDR2 YYNGEE. As DNA, the CDR3 is TGTGCCAGCAGCGTACACAGTCTCGGTGGCTACACCTTC. The encoded protein is CASSVHSLGGYTF.

The chain has TRBV18 and TRBJ2-5; 7 bases fit TRBD1. J lost 2 bases, V lost 3 bases, and 3 bases had no gene match. CDR1 KGHSH and CDR2 LQKENI come from the germline V gene. The CDR3 contains 14 residues. This chain's CDR3 is CASSPWTGQETQYF. The CDR3 bases are TGTGCCAGCTCACCCTGGACAGGACAAGAGACCCAGTACTTC.

The rearrangement joins TRBV5-6 to TRBJ2-7; TRBD2 agrees at 14 bases. V shed 1 base, J shed 4 bases, and the junction held 4 bases outside the gene matches. CDR1 and CDR2 (germline): SGHDT, YYEEEE. The CDR3 covers 16 residues. The CDR3 spells CASSLRTSGGQYEQYF. The CDR3 DNA sequence: TGTGCCAGCAGCTTGAGGACTAGCGGGGGGCAATACGAGCAGTACTTC.

This clone has only one observation. The chain uses TRBV27 and TRBJ2-2; D is possibly TRBD2 (6 bases). This CDR3 is built from 14 residues. The germline gives CDR1 MNHEY, CDR2 SMNVEV (reference sequence). With 5 bases removed from V and 6 bases from J, the gap between germline ends came to 13 bases. The CDR3 nucleotides read TGTGCCAGCAGTCCCTTTAGGGAGGCCGGGGAGCTGTTTTTT. This codes for CASSPFREAGELFF.

V gene TRBV7-9 combines with J gene TRBJ1-2; TRBD1 agrees at 7 bases. Germline CDR1 reads SEHNR; CDR2 reads FQNEAQ (reference sequence). CDR3 length: 13 residues. Losses at the gene ends were 5 bases for V and 6 bases for J; bases not matched to a gene: 6. DNA of the CDR3: TGTGCCAGCAGCGCCGGACAGGACCATGGCTACACCTTC. It specifies CASSAGQDHGYTF.

The V gene is TRBV5-1, the J gene TRBJ2-7; tentative D call: TRBD1 (5 bases). CDR1 SGHRS and CDR2 YFSETQ come from the germline V gene. Trimming stripped 3 bases from V and 6 bases from J, with 13 bases between. This CDR3 region has 13 residues. The CDR3 DNA follows: TGCGCCAGCAGCTATGCACAGGAAGGCGAGCAGTACTTC. Translation gives CASSYAQEGEQYF.

The chain has TRBV5-6 and TRBJ1-2; 11 positions agree with TRBD1. Looked up from germline, CDR1 is SGHDT and CDR2 is YYEEEE. V was pared by 3 bases and J by 4 bases, with 17 bases of the junction left unmatched. The CDR3 spans 19 residues. The DNA of the CDR3 is TGTGCCAGCAGCTCGCCCTTAAGGGACAGGGGGACGTCGGTCTATGGCTACACCTTC. This encodes CASSSPLRDRGTSVYGYTF.

The rearrangement links TRBV7-3 to TRBJ1-2; D gene unclear. This CDR3 has 13 amino acids. Germline values: CDR1 SGHTA, CDR2 FQGTGA. V was clipped by 5 bases and J by 4 bases, with 11 bases between them. This CDR3 reads CASSRTQSYGYTF. The CDR3 DNA is TGTGCCAGCAGCCGTACACAGTCCTATGGCTACACCTTC.

The chain has TRBV5-6 and TRBJ2-1; D is perhaps TRBD2 (6 bases). The V end was cut by 1 base, the J end by 4 bases, with 12 bases between. The germline gives CDR1 SGHDT, CDR2 YYEEEE. This CDR3 comprises 15 residues. In DNA, the CDR3 is TGTGCCAGCAGCTTGCGTGGCGGGGCTTACAATGAGCAGTTCTTC. Protein product: CASSLRGGAYNEQFF.